This entry describes one T cell receptor (beta chain). Looked up from germline, CDR1 is SGHNT and CDR2 is YYREEE (reference sequence). J was trimmed by 0 bases and V by 2 bases; bases with no gene match: 1. The CDR3 is made up of 14 amino acids. The data derive from a study of blood T cell repertoires in COVID-19. About the study: The origin of the acute and convalescent COVID-19 samples was the United States, Italy and Spain.

Enrolled during active infection, Seattle patients were then followed longitudinally. Sequenced by immunoSEQ multiplex PCR; TCRdb stores in-frame clones only, minus some. This sample carries about 170,000 clones, around 85% of them seen once, and the ten largest clones take approximately 8.1%. Sequencing used peripheral blood. J is TRBJ2-7 and V is TRBV5-4; 8 nucleotides line up with TRBD2. This receptor was obtained from an elderly woman with COVID-19, enrolled during active disease. CDR3 amino acids: CASSFTSGSYEQYF. CDR3 sequence (DNA): TGTGCCAGCAGCTTTACTAGCGGCTCCTACGAGCAGTACTTC.